The present TCR beta chain was sequenced within a study of cytomegalovirus exposure and HLA in healthy donors. This CDR3 spans 13 amino acids. Trimming pared 5 bases from V and 2 bases from J, leaving 9 bases between. The germline gives CDR1 MNHEY, CDR2 SVGAGI. With 60 Vbeta and 13 Jbeta primers, the PCR was carried out. Using immunoSEQ multiplex PCR, the repertoire was profiled, and TCRdb retains in-frame clones only, with some absent. Of around 150,000 clones listed, about 80% are singletons. Findings of the study overall: HLA alleles were associated with 15,000 to 20,000 TCR beta sequences in a later analysis at 0.05 false discovery rate.

As for this clone: Its target is unknown.

The receptor was derived from a man aged 18 to 35 in good health and CMV-seropositive. The material sequenced was PBMCs. V usage is TRBV6-5 and J usage is TRBJ1-1; D is uncertain. The CDR3 sequence: CASSTNTNTEAFF. Written as DNA, the CDR3 is TGTGCCAGCAGTACGAACACCAACACTGAAGCTTTCTTT.